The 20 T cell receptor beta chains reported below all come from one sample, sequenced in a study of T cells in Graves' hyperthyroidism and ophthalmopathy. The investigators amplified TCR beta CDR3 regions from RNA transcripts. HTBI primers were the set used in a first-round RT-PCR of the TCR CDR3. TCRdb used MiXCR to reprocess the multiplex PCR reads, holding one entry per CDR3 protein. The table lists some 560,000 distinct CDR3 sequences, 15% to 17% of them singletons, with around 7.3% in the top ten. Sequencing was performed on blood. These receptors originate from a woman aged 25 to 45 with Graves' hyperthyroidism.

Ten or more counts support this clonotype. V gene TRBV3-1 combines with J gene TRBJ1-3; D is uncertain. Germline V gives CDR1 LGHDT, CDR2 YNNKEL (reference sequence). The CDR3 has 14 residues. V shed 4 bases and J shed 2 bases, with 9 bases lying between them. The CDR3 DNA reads TGTGCCAGCAGCCCAACGGGTCCTGGAAACACCATATATTTT. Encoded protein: CASSPTGPGNTIYF.

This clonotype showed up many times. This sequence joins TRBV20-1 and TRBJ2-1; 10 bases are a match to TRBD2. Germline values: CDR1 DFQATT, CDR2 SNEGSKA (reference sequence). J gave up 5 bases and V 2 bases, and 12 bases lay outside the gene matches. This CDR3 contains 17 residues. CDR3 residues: CSARLLAGSWGNNEQFF. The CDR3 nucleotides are TGCAGTGCTAGATTACTAGCGGGAAGCTGGGGCAACAATGAGCAGTTCTTC.

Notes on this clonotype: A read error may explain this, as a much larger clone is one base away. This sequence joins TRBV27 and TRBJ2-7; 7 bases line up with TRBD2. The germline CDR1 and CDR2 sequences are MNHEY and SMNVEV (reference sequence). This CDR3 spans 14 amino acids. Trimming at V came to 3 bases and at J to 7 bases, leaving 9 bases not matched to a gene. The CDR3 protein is CASSFRGLYNEQYF. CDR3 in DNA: TGTGCCAGCAGTTTTCGGGGACTATACAATGAGCAGTACTTC.

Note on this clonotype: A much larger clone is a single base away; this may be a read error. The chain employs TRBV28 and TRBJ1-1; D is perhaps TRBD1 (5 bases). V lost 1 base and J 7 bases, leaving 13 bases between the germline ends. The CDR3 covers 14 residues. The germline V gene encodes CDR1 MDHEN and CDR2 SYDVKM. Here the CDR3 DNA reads TGTGCCAGCAGTTTATCAGGGACCCCACTTGAAGCTTTCTTT. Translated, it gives CASSLSGTPLEAFF. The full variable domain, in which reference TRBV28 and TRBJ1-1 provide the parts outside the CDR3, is DVKVTQSSRYLVKRTGEKVFLECVQDMDHENMFWYRQDPGLGLRLIYFSYDVKMKEKGDIPEGYSVSREKKERFSLILESASTNQTSMYLCASSLSGTPLEAFFGQGTRLTVV.

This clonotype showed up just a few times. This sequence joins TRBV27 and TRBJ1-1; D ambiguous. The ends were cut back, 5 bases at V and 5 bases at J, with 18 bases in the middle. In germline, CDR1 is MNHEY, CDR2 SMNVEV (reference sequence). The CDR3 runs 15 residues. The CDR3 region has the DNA TGTGCCAGCAGTATATTTGCGGGTGCGAGGACTGAAGCTTTCTTT. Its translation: CASSIFAGARTEAFF.

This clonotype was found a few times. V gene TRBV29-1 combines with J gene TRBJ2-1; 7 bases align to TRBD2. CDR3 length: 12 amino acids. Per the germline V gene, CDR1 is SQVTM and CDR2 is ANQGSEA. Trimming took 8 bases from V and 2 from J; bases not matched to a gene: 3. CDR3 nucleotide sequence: TGCAGCCTCGGGGGGACCTACAATGAGCAGTTCTTC. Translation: CSLGGTYNEQFF.

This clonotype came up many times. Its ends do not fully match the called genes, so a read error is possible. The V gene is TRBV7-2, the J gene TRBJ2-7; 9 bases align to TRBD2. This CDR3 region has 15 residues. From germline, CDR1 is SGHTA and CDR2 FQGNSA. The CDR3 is CASSLGGRASYEQYF. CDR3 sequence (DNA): TGTGCCAGCAGTTTAGGCGGGAGGGCCTCCTACGAGCAGTACTTC.

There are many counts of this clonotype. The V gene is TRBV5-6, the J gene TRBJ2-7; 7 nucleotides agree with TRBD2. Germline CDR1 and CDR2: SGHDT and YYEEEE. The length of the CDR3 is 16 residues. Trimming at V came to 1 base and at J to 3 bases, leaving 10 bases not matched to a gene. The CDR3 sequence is CASSLRSGKLFYEQYF. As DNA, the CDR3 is TGTGCCAGCAGCTTGCGGAGCGGGAAGCTTTTCTACGAGCAGTACTTC.

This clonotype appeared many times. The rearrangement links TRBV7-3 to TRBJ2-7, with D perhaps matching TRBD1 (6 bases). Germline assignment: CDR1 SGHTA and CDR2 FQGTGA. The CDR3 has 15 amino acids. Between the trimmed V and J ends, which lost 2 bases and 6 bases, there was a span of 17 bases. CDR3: CASSLVPGALREQYF. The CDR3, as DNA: TGTGCCAGCAGCTTAGTCCCAGGGGCGCTTCGCGAGCAGTACTTC.

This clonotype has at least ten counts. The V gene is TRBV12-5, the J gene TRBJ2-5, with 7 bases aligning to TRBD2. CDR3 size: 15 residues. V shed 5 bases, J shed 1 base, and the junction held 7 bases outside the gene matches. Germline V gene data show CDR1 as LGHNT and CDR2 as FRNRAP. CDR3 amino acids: CASGIDSGGQETQYF. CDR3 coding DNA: TGTGCTAGTGGTATTGATTCGGGGGGCCAAGAGACCCAGTACTTC. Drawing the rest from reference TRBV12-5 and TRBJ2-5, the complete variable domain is DARVTQTPRHKVTEMGQEVTMRCQPILGHNTVFWYRQTMMQGLELLAYFRNRAPLDDSGMPKDRFSAEMPDATLATLKIQPSEPRDSAVYFCASGIDSGGQETQYFGPGTRLLVL.

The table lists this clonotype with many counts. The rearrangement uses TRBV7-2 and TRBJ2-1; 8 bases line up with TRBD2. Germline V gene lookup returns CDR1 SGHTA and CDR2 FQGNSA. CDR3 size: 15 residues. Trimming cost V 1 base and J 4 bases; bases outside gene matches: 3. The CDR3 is CASSLEGTRYNEQFF. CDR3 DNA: TGTGCCAGCAGCTTAGAGGGGACTAGATACAATGAGCAGTTCTTC.

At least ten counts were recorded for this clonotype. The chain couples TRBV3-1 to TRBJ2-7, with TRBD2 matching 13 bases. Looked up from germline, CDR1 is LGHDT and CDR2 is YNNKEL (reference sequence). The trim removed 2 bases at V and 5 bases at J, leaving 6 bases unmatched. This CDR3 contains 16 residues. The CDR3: CASSQLGTSGINEQYF. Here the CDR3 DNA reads TGTGCCAGCAGCCAACTCGGGACTAGCGGGATAAACGAGCAGTACTTC.

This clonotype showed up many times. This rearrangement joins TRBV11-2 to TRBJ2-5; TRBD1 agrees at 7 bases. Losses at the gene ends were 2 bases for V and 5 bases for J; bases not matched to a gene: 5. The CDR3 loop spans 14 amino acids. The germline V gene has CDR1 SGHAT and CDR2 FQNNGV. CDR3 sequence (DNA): TGTGCCAGCAGCTTAACGACAGGGATGGAGACCCAGTACTTC. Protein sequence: CASSLTTGMETQYF.

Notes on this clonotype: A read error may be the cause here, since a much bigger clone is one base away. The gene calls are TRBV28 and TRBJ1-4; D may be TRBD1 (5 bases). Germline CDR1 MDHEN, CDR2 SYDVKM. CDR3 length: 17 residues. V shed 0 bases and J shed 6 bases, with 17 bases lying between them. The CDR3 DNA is TGTGCCAGCAGTTTATGCCGGTGTAGGACACCAGATGAAAAACTGTTTTTT. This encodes CASSLCRCRTPDEKLFF.

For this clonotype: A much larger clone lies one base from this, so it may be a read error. Here the CDR3 DNA reads TGTGCCAGCGGTTGGGACAGGAGGAGCTCCTACGAGCAGTACTTC. Encoded protein: CASGWDRRSSYEQYF. V gene TRBV6-2 or TRBV6-3 combines with J gene TRBJ2-7, with 8 bases aligning to TRBD1. The CDR3 covers 15 residues. J lost 0 bases, V lost 8 bases, and 9 bases had no gene match. From germline, CDR1 is MNHEY and CDR2 SVGEGT.

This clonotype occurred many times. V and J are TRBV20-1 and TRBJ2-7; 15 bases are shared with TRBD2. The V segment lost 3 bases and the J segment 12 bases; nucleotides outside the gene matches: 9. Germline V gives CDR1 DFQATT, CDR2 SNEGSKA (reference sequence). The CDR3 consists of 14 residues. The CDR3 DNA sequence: TGCAGTGCTAGGCCCGGGACTAGCGGGAGGAGTCTGTACTTC. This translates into CSARPGTSGRSLYF.

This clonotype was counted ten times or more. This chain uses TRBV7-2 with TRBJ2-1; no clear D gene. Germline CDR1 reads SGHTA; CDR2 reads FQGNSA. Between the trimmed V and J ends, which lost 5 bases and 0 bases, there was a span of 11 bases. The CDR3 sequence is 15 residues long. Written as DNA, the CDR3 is TGTGCCAGCAGCCCAAGACGGAGCTCCTACAATGAGCAGTTCTTC. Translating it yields CASSPRRSSYNEQFF.

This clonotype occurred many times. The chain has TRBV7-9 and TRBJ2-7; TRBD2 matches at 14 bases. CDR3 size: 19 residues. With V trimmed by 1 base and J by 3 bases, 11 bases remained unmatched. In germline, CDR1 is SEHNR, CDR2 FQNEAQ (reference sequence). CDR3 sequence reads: CASSLVTGTSGRGGYEQYF. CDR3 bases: TGTGCCAGCAGCTTAGTGACCGGGACTAGCGGGAGAGGTGGCTACGAGCAGTACTTC.

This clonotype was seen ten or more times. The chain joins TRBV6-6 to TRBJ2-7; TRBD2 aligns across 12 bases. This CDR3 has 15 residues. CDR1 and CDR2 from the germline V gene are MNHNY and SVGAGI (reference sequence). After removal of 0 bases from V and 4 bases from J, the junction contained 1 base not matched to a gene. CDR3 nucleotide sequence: TGTGCCAGCAGTTACTCGACTAGCGGGAGATACGAGCAGTACTTC. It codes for CASSYSTSGRYEQYF.

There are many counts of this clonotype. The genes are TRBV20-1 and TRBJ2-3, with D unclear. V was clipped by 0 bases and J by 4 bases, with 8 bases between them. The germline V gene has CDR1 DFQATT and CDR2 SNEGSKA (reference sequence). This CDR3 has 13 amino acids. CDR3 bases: TGCAGTGCTAGAGACGCCCGCGCAGATACGCAGTATTTT. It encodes CSARDARADTQYF.